This passage covers 15 T cell receptor beta chains from one sample sequenced in a study of OX40 agonist ivuxolimab in advanced cancers. TCRdb's table, derived via immunoSEQ multiplex PCR, lists solely in-frame clones and lacks some. The repertoire consists of around 81,000 clones, with roughly 90% occurring once and the leading ten covering approximately 0.98%. The material was CD4+ or CD8+ T cells sorted from blood, obtained in a trial of the OX40 agonist ivuxolimab. These receptor sequences come from an adult with an advanced solid tumor such as melanoma, head and neck, liver or kidney cancer.

V usage is TRBV15 and J usage is TRBJ2-7; either TRBD1 or TRBD2 may supply D (5 bases each). Trimming stripped 0 bases from V and 9 bases from J, with 12 bases between. In germline, CDR1 is LNHNV, CDR2 YYDKDF (reference sequence). The CDR3 runs to 13 residues. The CDR3 coding sequence is TGTGCCACCAGCAGAGATCTCGGGGCGGGGCAGTACTTC. This encodes CATSRDLGAGQYF.

This clone was recorded only once. The V gene is TRBV6-6, the J gene TRBJ2-3, with TRBD2 matching 15 bases. Per the germline V gene, CDR1 is MNHNY and CDR2 is SVGAGI (reference sequence). The CDR3 consists of 16 residues. Trimming at V came to 5 bases and at J to 6 bases, leaving 6 bases not matched to a gene. Written as DNA, the CDR3 is TGTGCCAGCAGTGGGACTAGCGGGGGGTCCAGGGATACGCAGTATTTT. This encodes CASSGTSGGSRDTQYF.

The chain uses TRBV20-1 and TRBJ1-2; TRBD1 matches 9 bases. The CDR3 has 11 residues. Unmatched junction bases numbered 5, after V lost 5 bases and J lost 10 bases. Germline CDR1 DFQATT, CDR2 SNEGSKA (reference sequence). The DNA for the CDR3 is TGCAGTGCTCCGGGACAGGGATTCTACACCTTC. Translation: CSAPGQGFYTF.

V is TRBV11-1 and J is TRBJ2-2, with no clear D. CDR3 length: 15 residues. Germline V gene data show CDR1 as SGHAT and CDR2 as FQDESV (reference sequence). Trimming cost V 3 bases and J 4 bases, with 12 bases left between them. CDR3 in DNA: TGTGCCAGCAGCTTGGTGGGCAAGAGCACCGGGGAGCTGTTTTTT. Protein product: CASSLVGKSTGELFF.

The rearrangement uses TRBV29-1 and TRBJ2-5; D remains unclear. The germline V and J ends were trimmed by 7 bases and 5 bases, with 17 bases remaining between them. The CDR3 has 13 residues. CDR1 is SQVTM, CDR2 ANQGSEA, per germline. The CDR3 sequence is CSATKDGRETQYF. CDR3 bases: TGCAGCGCTACCAAGGATGGGCGCGAGACCCAGTACTTC.

The V call is TRBV5-1, the J call TRBJ2-7; 7 bases map to TRBD1. The CDR3 has 15 amino acids. Germline loops: CDR1 SGHRS, CDR2 YFSETQ. V lost 0 bases, J lost 1 base, and 4 bases stayed unmatched. The chain's CDR3 is CASSLGRQGSYEQYF. Here the CDR3 DNA reads TGCGCCAGCAGCTTGGGACGACAGGGTTCCTACGAGCAGTACTTC.

J is TRBJ2-6 and V is TRBV11-2; no clear D gene. Germline CDR1 SGHAT, CDR2 FQNNGV. Trimming removed 5 bases from V and 4 bases from J, with 12 bases in between. The CDR3 has 15 residues. This CDR3 is CASSLFGSGANVLTF. Here the CDR3 DNA reads TGTGCCAGCAGCCTATTCGGCTCCGGGGCCAACGTCCTGACTTTC.

This chain connects TRBV2 to TRBJ2-7; 8 positions agree with TRBD1. CDR1 SNHLY and CDR2 FYNNEI come from the germline V gene. CDR3 length equals 14 residues. The ends lost 6 bases at V and 4 bases at J; junction bases unmatched: 8. As DNA, the CDR3 is TGTGCCAGCAGGCCAGGGGGCGCCTCTTACGAGCAGTACTTC. This sequence encodes CASRPGGASYEQYF.

This clone was detected once. In the same sample, other DNA sequences code for this CDR3. The gene calls are TRBV18 and TRBJ2-1; D perhaps matches TRBD2 (5 bases). V was cut by 1 base and J by 5 bases, with 9 bases left in between. The germline V gene encodes CDR1 KGHSH and CDR2 LQKENI. The CDR3 consists of 14 residues. CDR3 residues: CASSPLTRNNEQFF. DNA for the CDR3: TGTGCCAGCTCACCACTTACTAGAAACAATGAGCAGTTCTTC.

This chain connects TRBV5-6 to TRBJ2-7, with 11 bases that match TRBD2. The CDR3 totals 16 residues. Germline V lookup: CDR1 SGHDT, CDR2 YYEEEE. V lost 4 bases to trimming and J lost 0 bases; unmatched junction nucleotides: 6. Here the CDR3 reads CASSVGTSGSSYEQYF. The CDR3 DNA is TGTGCCAGCAGCGTGGGAACTAGCGGGAGCTCCTACGAGCAGTACTTC.

This chain uses TRBV7-3 with TRBJ1-1; perhaps TRBD1 as D (6 bases). Germline V gene sequence: CDR1 SGHTA, CDR2 FQGTGA. Trimming stripped 5 bases from V and 1 base from J, with 11 bases between. The length of the CDR3 is 14 residues. CDR3 bases: TGTGCCAGCAGCCCACAGGGACCGAACACTGAAGCTTTCTTT. This sequence encodes CASSPQGPNTEAFF.

This chain joins TRBV19 and TRBJ1-3; 7 nucleotides align to TRBD1. V was clipped by 7 bases and J by 4 bases; unmatched bases: 13. The CDR3 length is 16 residues. The germline V gene has CDR1 LNHDA and CDR2 SQIVND (reference sequence). CDR3 coding DNA: TGTGCCAGTACCCCTACTCGACAGGGTGGAGGAAACACCATATATTTT. Protein sequence: CASTPTRQGGGNTIYF.

The V gene is TRBV5-6, the J gene TRBJ2-7; TRBD2 is a possible D gene (6 bases). The CDR3 consists of 16 residues. CDR1 is SGHDT and CDR2 is YYEEEE in the germline V gene. The V and J ends lost 4 bases and 2 bases respectively, with 19 bases between them. The CDR3 region has the DNA TGTGCCAGCAGCGTCGTGGGCGGGACTGAAACCTACGAGCAGTACTTC. This encodes CASSVVGGTETYEQYF. Based on the CDR3 plus reference TRBV5-6 and TRBJ2-7, the full variable domain is DAGVTQSPTHLIKTRGQQVTLRCSPKSGHDTVSWYQQALGQGPQFIFQYYEEEERQRGNFPDRFSGHQFPNYSSELNVNALLLGDSALYLCASSVVGGTETYEQYFGPGTRLTVT.

The V gene is TRBV9, the J gene TRBJ2-2; no definite D call. In germline, CDR1 is SGDLS, CDR2 YYNGEE. Trimming took 4 bases from V and 6 from J, leaving 13 bases between them. The CDR3 runs to 14 residues. The CDR3 DNA reads as TGTGCCAGCAGCCGCCTGGACGAAGCCGGGGAGCTGTTTTTT. Translating it yields CASSRLDEAGELFF.

This chain uses TRBV6-6 with TRBJ2-7; D is ambiguous. The germline CDR1 and CDR2 sequences are MNHNY and SVGAGI (reference sequence). The CDR3 spans 12 residues. Trimming took off 6 bases at V and 2 bases at J, with 8 bases between the two ends. CDR3 DNA: TGTGCCAGCAGCCGACTTACCTACGAGCAGTACTTC. This gives the protein CASSRLTYEQYF.